Below are 2 T cell receptor beta chains sequenced from a single sample in a study of T-cell reconstitution after alpha-beta-depleted transplantation in children. The library targeted TCRbeta and was prepared with unique molecular identifiers. TCRdb re-called the PCR reads with MiXCR, one entry per CDR3 protein. The sample has about 200,000 distinct CDR3 sequences, 5.5% to 7% seen once; the top ten hold roughly 4.7%. This specimen was PBMCs, taken before TCRalphabeta/CD19-depleted stem cell transplant. All receptors come from a girl under three years old with combined immunodeficiency, due to receive a stem cell transplant.

This clonotype was observed at least ten times. DNA of the CDR3: TGTGCCAGCAGGATCCTGAGGGATGGCTATGGCTACACCTTC. Amino acids: CASRILRDGYGYTF. The chain employs TRBV7-2 and TRBJ1-2; D gene ambiguous. The CDR3 spans 14 residues. Trimming stripped 6 bases from V and 4 bases from J, with 15 bases between. Germline CDR1 is SGHTA and CDR2 is FQGNSA. The whole variable domain, remainder taken from reference TRBV7-2 and TRBJ1-2, is GAGVSQSPSNKVTEKGKDVELRCDPISGHTALYWYRQSLGQGLEFLIYFQGNSAPDKSGLPSDRFSAERTGGSVSTLTIQRTQQEDSAVYLCASRILRDGYGYTFGSGTRLTVV.

Ten or more counts support this clonotype. The rearrangement links TRBV25-1 to TRBJ2-2, with TRBD1 identical over 9 bases. The CDR3 spans 16 residues. V lost 4 bases, J lost 8 bases, and 11 bases stayed unmatched. From germline, CDR1 is MGHDK and CDR2 SYGVNS. DNA for the CDR3: TGTGCCAGCAGTGTAAAATTACAGGGGGCGAAGGGGGAGCTGTTTTTT. Protein sequence: CASSVKLQGAKGELFF.